This T cell receptor beta chain was obtained from a study of T cell repertoires in cytomegalovirus infection. Study overall: Public TCR beta signatures were indicative of both CMV infection and a matching HLA type. Notes on the study in general: The response measured ex vivo was dominated by TCR beta clonotypes (HLA-C-restricted and CMV-specific).

CDR3 length equals 16 residues. The germline gives CDR1 SEHNR, CDR2 FQNEAQ (reference sequence). Germline trimming cut 4 bases from V and 2 bases from J; bases unmatched to any gene: 10. TCRdb passed the reads through MiXCR, listing each CDR3 protein once. The sample comprises roughly 800,000 distinct CDR3 sequences, about 29% of which are singletons, and roughly 14% rests with the top ten. This clonotype was detected ten times or more. As yet, its antigen is unknown. The chain has TRBV7-9 and TRBJ2-7; 8 bases map to TRBD2. This TCR was recovered from a human donor in good health (CMV status not recorded). Some clones in this sample may be carry-over from other donors' samples. Material: cultured CD8+ T cells from PBMCs, obtained from culture after CMV antigen stimulation. CDR3 DNA sequence: TGTGCCAGCAGCTCCTTAGCGGGGACCGATCCCTACGAGCAGTACTTC. This sequence encodes CASSSLAGTDPYEQYF. The variable domain in full, with the rest retrieved from reference TRBV7-9 and TRBJ2-7, is DTGVSQNPRHKITKRGQNVTFRCDPISEHNRLYWYRQTLGQGPEFLTYFQNEAQLEKSRLLSDRFSAERPKGSFSTLEIQRTEQGDSAMYLCASSSLAGTDPYEQYFGPGTRLTVT.